This T cell receptor (beta chain) is from a study of identifying expanded T cells in peripheral blood (dated by TCRdb to about 2019). Regarding the research as a whole: Separate aliquots of the same genomic DNA pool were sequenced to produce technical replicates, and four replicates were compared in pairs.

The immunoSEQ Assay, which uses bias-controlled multiplex PCR amplification of genomic DNA, was used to profile TCRbeta CDR3 regions. Turning to the authors' computational methods: To quantify the absolute abundance of each unique TCRbeta CDR3 region, the sequences were collapsed and filtered. Two models were used to test differential abundance: a binomial model (Fisher-equivalent) and a beta-binomial model that adds time-dependent variance fitted from healthy donors. Clones with fewer than 5 combined templates were removed, and a clone was called differentially abundant if the clone's Benjamini-Hochberg FDR was below 0.01. Using the form v = (b*log(k)+a)^2, the beta-binomial variance was modeled as a function of the total template count across the two samples. TCRdb obtained this table from immuneACCESS and retained in-frame rearrangements with V and J assigned. These tables miss some clones; where compared with another copy, unresolved V genes account for less than half of the shortfall, and the remainder is unexplained. D and trimming come from the DNA, and the V and J calls and clone size come from that table. The sample table holds around 120,000 clones, of which around 89% were seen once. The top ten clones comprise about 15% of the sample.

Study-wide findings and limitations: The authors expected that biological variance in healthy repertoires might rise further over much longer intervals, such as months to years. In all healthy donors, the variance in clone template counts between samples taken two weeks apart rose significantly as total template count increased. Between technical replicates the binomial model flagged roughly 1.1 differentially abundant clones, whereas over around 2 weeks the binomial model flagged about 15 and over about four weeks approximately 18. Across all healthy-donor time intervals, the beta-binomial model significantly cut both the number of clones called differentially abundant and the false-positive rate.

Comments on this clone: What antigen it recognizes has not been identified. No base quality information exists; no much larger clone differs at one position.

No immune events such as infections were documented for the healthy donors during the collection period. Time-dependent variance in a beta-binomial model of T-cell clone differential abundance was calibrated using healthy-donor blood repertoires as a training cohort. The training cohort included 10 or so healthy donors, of whom 3 were female and 7 were male. Donor ages ranged from 29 to 64 years, with an average of roughly 47 years. Whole blood, obtained from a commercial supplier, was collected from each healthy donor at three time points spaced roughly 14 days apart. For immunosequencing, genomic DNA was extracted from unsorted whole blood. The sequencing sample was made of blood. The TCR comes from a person aged 18 to 75 in good health.

The encoded CDR3 is CAWSVGAGYGYTF. The nucleotide sequence reads as follows: TGTGCCTGGAGCGTGGGGGCAGGCTATGGCTACACCTTC. This receptor chain uses TRBV30 and TRBJ1-2; D gene: possibly TRBD1, on 6 matching bases. Reading the germline V gene (reference sequence) gives CDR1 GTSNPN and CDR2 SVGIG. Reading from cysteine to phenylalanine, the CDR3 counts 13 amino acids. Left in the record is the CDR3 DNA by itself, 39 bases read in frame from the first base. A distance of 12 bases separates the germline ends of V and J, which lose 3 bases and 4 bases respectively.